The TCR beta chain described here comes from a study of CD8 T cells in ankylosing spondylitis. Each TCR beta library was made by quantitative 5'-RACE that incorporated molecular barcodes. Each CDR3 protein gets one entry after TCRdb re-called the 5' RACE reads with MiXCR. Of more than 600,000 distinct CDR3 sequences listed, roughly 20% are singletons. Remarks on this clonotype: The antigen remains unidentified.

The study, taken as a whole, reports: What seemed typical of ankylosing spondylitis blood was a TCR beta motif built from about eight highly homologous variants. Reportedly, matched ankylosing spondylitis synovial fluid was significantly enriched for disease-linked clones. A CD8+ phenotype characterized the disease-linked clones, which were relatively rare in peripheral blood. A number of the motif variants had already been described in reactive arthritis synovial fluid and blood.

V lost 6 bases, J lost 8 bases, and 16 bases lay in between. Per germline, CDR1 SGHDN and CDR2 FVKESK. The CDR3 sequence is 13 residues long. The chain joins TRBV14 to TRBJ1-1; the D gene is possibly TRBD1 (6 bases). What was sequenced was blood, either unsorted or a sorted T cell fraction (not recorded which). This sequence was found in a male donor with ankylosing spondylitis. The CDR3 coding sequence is TGTGCCAGCAGTTGGGACATTAGAACCGAAGCTTTCTTT. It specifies CASSWDIRTEAFF.